Listed below are T cell receptor beta chains from one sample, sequenced in a study of post-analysis software for immune sequencing data. MiXCR, applied by TCRdb to the PCR reads, yields one record per CDR3 protein. The sample lists some 700,000 distinct CDR3 sequences; around 64% were seen once. The material sequenced was blood. The receptors were sampled from a girl aged 2 to 9 with multiple sclerosis. The CDR3 runs from the conserved cysteine through the conserved F or W. The D gene is left open where the match is weak. Clone size is shown for a subset of rows, as once, few, many or a class of expanded clone.

D gene	J gene	clone size	V gene	CDR3 protein	CDR3 DNA
.	TRBJ2-3	.	TRBV20-1	CSASPPQGIGTDTQYF	TGCAGTGCTAGTCCGCCCCAGGGGATCGGCACAGATACGCAGTATTTT
.	TRBJ2-6	few	TRBV5-4	CASSPRWGSGANVLTF	TGTGCCAGCAGCCCCCGATGGGGCTCTGGGGCCAACGTCCTGACTTTC
TRBD2	TRBJ2-7	.	TRBV27	CASSPASGIVYEQYF	TGTGCCAGCAGTCCCGCTAGCGGTATTGTCTACGAGCAGTACTTC
.	TRBJ2-3	.	TRBV7-9	CASSFPTGDTDTQYF	TGTGCCAGCAGCTTTCCCACGGGGGACACAGATACGCAGTATTTT
.	TRBJ1-6	.	TRBV12-3/TRBV12-4	CASSISQSHLHF	TGTGCCAGCAGTATCAGCCAGTCCCATCTCCACTTT
TRBD1	TRBJ2-1	.	TRBV12-3/TRBV12-4	CASSWDSNEQFF	TGTGCCAGCAGTTGGGACAGCAATGAGCAGTTCTTC
.	TRBJ2-6	.	TRBV6-4	CASSDPPITGPISGANVLTF	TGTGCCAGCAGTGACCCCCCAATCACAGGTCCTATCTCTGGGGCCAACGTCCTGACTTTC
TRBD2	TRBJ2-3	.	TRBV20-1	CSAGTSGRARDTQYF	TGCAGTGCTGGTACTAGCGGGAGGGCCAGAGATACGCAGTATTTT
.	TRBJ2-2	many	TRBV7-6	CASSLGQGGTGELFF	TGTGCCAGCAGCTTAGGCCAGGGGGGGACCGGGGAGCTGTTTTTT
.	TRBJ2-3	.	TRBV5-1	CASSRDFTSTGTQYF	TGCGCCAGCAGTCGGGACTTCACTAGCACAGGTACGCAGTATTTT
TRBD1	TRBJ1-2	few	TRBV29-1	CSVGDRGHGYTF	TGCAGCGTGGGGGACAGGGGGCACGGCTACACCTTC
TRBD2	TRBJ2-7	few	TRBV30	CAWSRGRTSGVSYEQYF	TGTGCCTGGAGTCGGGGCCGGACTAGCGGGGTCTCCTACGAGCAGTACTTC
TRBD1	TRBJ1-2	few	TRBV7-9	CASSFGTARGRNYGYTF	TGTGCCAGCAGCTTCGGGACAGCTCGCGGCCGTAACTATGGCTACACCTTC
TRBD1	TRBJ1-5	.	TRBV20-1	CSARGDRNQPQHF	TGCAGTGCCAGGGGGGACAGGAATCAGCCCCAGCATTTT
TRBD2	TRBJ2-1	.	TRBV5-1	CASSLEAGGPGEQFF	TGCGCCAGCAGCTTGGAAGCGGGGGGGCCGGGTGAGCAGTTCTTC
.	TRBJ1-1	.	TRBV5-5	CASSLRGGPRMNTEAFF	TGTGCCAGCAGCTTGAGGGGGGGCCCGCGAATGAACACTGAAGCTTTCTTT
.	TRBJ2-1	.	TRBV7-9	CASSLVEGYNEQFF	TGTGCCAGCAGCTTAGTAGAGGGATACAATGAGCAGTTCTTC
.	TRBJ2-3	.	TRBV27	CASSLLGHPSTDTQYF	TGTGCCAGCAGTTTACTGGGACATCCAAGCACAGATACGCAGTATTTT
.	TRBJ2-1	.	TRBV30	CAWSGLDNEQFF	TGTGCCTGGAGCGGACTCGACAATGAGCAGTTCTTC
TRBD2	TRBJ2-2	.	TRBV29-1	CSARPTSGAGELFF	TGCAGCGCCCGGCCGACTAGCGGCGCGGGGGAGCTGTTTTTT
TRBD1	TRBJ1-1	.	TRBV20-1	CSAITFGTGVNTEAFF	TGCAGTGCTATCACCTTCGGGACAGGGGTTAACACTGAAGCTTTCTTT
TRBD1	TRBJ2-4	.	TRBV12-3/TRBV12-4	CASSSRGLAKNIQYF	TGTGCCAGCAGTTCGAGGGGGCTAGCCAAAAACATTCAGTACTTC
.	TRBJ2-5	few	TRBV29-1	CSVDYGTQYF	TGCAGCGTTGATTACGGGACCCAGTACTTC
.	TRBJ1-2	.	TRBV12-3/TRBV12-4	CASSLSPADGYTF	TGTGCCAGCAGTTTGTCCCCCGCGGACGGCTACACCTTC
.	TRBJ2-1	many	TRBV7-8	CASRALASSYNEQFF	TGTGCCAGCCGCGCTCTAGCTAGCTCCTACAATGAGCAGTTCTTC
TRBD1	TRBJ1-2	.	TRBV5-1	CASSLEGTGADGYTF	TGCGCCAGCAGCTTGGAGGGGACAGGTGCTGATGGCTACACCTTC
.	TRBJ1-5	few	TRBV5-5	CASSLEGSGQPQHF	TGTGCCAGCAGCTTGGAGGGATCGGGTCAGCCCCAGCATTTT
TRBD1	TRBJ2-3	few	TRBV5-1	CASSSRQGGGDTQYF	TGCGCCAGCAGCTCCAGACAGGGTGGGGGAGATACGCAGTATTTT
.	TRBJ2-3	.	TRBV30	CAWIPGMADTQYF	TGTGCCTGGATCCCAGGGATGGCAGATACGCAGTATTTT
.	TRBJ1-2	.	TRBV27	CASSLSGGDYGYTF	TGTGCCAGCAGTTTATCGGGGGGGGACTATGGCTACACCTTC
.	TRBJ2-1	few	TRBV7-9	CASSVPLAPEQFF	TGTGCCAGCAGCGTCCCACTAGCCCCCGAGCAGTTCTTC
TRBD2	TRBJ2-1	.	TRBV7-9	CASSSPSGSSYNEQFF	TGTGCCAGCAGCTCCCCTAGCGGGAGCTCCTACAATGAGCAGTTCTTC
TRBD1	TRBJ1-2	few	TRBV2	CASSAPGQRYGYTF	TGTGCCAGCAGTGCCCCGGGACAGCGCTATGGCTACACCTTC
.	TRBJ2-4	.	TRBV27	CASSDGVKNIQYF	TGTGCCAGCAGTGACGGGGTGAAAAACATTCAGTACTTC
.	TRBJ2-3	few	TRBV4-1	CASSPPAGTQYF	TGCGCCAGCAGCCCCCCGGCGGGTACGCAGTATTTT
TRBD1	TRBJ2-1	few	TRBV12-3/TRBV12-4	CASSAAGQDPVEQFF	TGTGCCAGCAGTGCCGCCGGACAGGATCCGGTTGAGCAGTTCTTC
.	TRBJ1-5	few	TRBV9	CASSSGPKNQPQHF	TGTGCCAGCAGCTCAGGGCCCAAAAATCAGCCCCAGCATTTT
.	TRBJ2-1	few	TRBV5-1	CASSSRPGPRSYNEQFF	TGCGCCAGCAGCTCTCGCCCGGGACCCCGCTCCTACAATGAGCAGTTCTTC
TRBD1	TRBJ2-3	few	TRBV11-2	CASSLRSTGASTDTQYF	TGTGCCAGCAGCTTAAGGTCTACAGGGGCTAGCACAGATACGCAGTATTTT
.	TRBJ2-1	.	TRBV5-1	CASSFRAGNNEQFF	TGCGCCAGCAGCTTTAGGGCAGGGAACAATGAGCAGTTCTTC
TRBD1	TRBJ2-1	.	TRBV5-1	CASSRGQGSDEQFF	TGCGCCAGCAGCCGGGGACAGGGTAGTGATGAGCAGTTCTTC
TRBD2	TRBJ2-1	.	TRBV5-1	CASSLRGLAATYNEQFF	TGCGCCAGCAGCTTGAGGGGACTAGCGGCTACCTACAATGAGCAGTTCTTC
.	TRBJ1-5	.	TRBV30	CAWNLVGQPQHF	TGTGCCTGGAACTTGGTGGGGCAGCCCCAGCATTTT
TRBD1	TRBJ2-1	.	TRBV24-1	CATGGQDRVDINEQFF	TGTGCCACCGGGGGACAGGACAGGGTAGATATTAATGAGCAGTTCTTC